The 17 T cell receptor beta chains below all came from one sample that was sequenced in a study of tumor and adjacent non-tumor tissue in lung cancer. RNA was extracted from bulk tissue without any cell sorting. The normal lung tissue was taken more than 3 cm from the tumor edge. A modified ARM-PCR protocol with three rounds of nested PCR amplified TCRbeta. Each CDR3 protein gets one entry after TCRdb re-called the multiplex PCR reads with MiXCR. The data hold approximately 100,000 distinct CDR3 sequences, with 60% to 80% observed a single time. The sample was distant non-tumor lung tissue. Receptors originate from a man aged 30 to 45 with non-small cell lung cancer.

This chain connects TRBV7-9 to TRBJ1-2, with no clear D. The CDR3 loop spans 13 amino acids. CDR1 is SEHNR and CDR2 is FQNEAQ in the germline V gene (reference sequence). The germline V and J ends were trimmed by 5 bases and 11 bases, with 18 bases remaining between them. CDR3 loop: CASSPDSSGSYTF. The CDR3 region has the DNA TGTGCCAGCAGCCCGGACTCGAGTGGCAGTTACACCTTC.

Remarks on this clonotype: At one boundary the junction diverges from the germline segment, which might be a read error. The CDR3 protein is CSVAVWREIWTNDQFF. CDR3 DNA: TGCAGCGTTGCAGTGTGGCGGGAGATTTGGACGAATGATCAGTTCTTC. This chain uses TRBV29-1 with TRBJ2-1, with 7 bases matching TRBD2. Germline V gene sequence: CDR1 SQVTM, CDR2 ANQGSEA. The CDR3 contains 16 residues.

This clonotype was found many times. V is TRBV5-5 and J is TRBJ2-7; maybe TRBD1 (6 bases). The CDR3 spans 15 residues. Germline V gene data show CDR1 as SGHKS and CDR2 as YYEKEE (reference sequence). Trimming cost V 3 bases and J 0 bases, with 13 bases left between them. The CDR3: CASSSLGDNSYEQYF. Here the CDR3 DNA reads TGTGCCAGCAGCTCCCTTGGGGACAACTCCTACGAGCAGTACTTC.

The rearrangement uses TRBV2 and TRBJ2-2; unclear D gene. V lost 8 bases to trimming and J lost 2 bases, with 12 bases between them. The CDR3 has 14 amino acids. Germline V gene data show CDR1 as SNHLY and CDR2 as FYNNEI. CDR3 amino acids: CASGRTGNTGELFF. CDR3 sequence (DNA): TGTGCCAGCGGAAGGACGGGCAACACCGGGGAGCTGTTTTTT.

This clonotype was seen only once. The conserved phenylalanine or tryptophan normally closing the CDR3 is absent here, so this likely arose from a read error. The chain is built from TRBV6-2 or TRBV6-3 and TRBJ2-7; the D is unclear. Germline CDR1 and CDR2: MNHEY and SVGEGT. The CDR3 contains 13 residues. Deletions cut 2 bases from V and 3 bases from J, with 8 bases between. In DNA, the CDR3 is TGTGCCAGCAGTTACCCCGGTATCTACGAGCAGTACTAC. Its protein product is CASSYPGIYEQYY.

Only a few counts were recorded for this clonotype. A much larger clone lies a single base off, so this may be a read error. The V gene is TRBV4-1, the J gene TRBJ2-7; 9 nucleotides align to TRBD1. Germline V gene sequence: CDR1 MGHRA, CDR2 YSYEKL. This CDR3 contains 16 residues. The CDR3: CASNQGSHRGLYEQYF. DNA of the CDR3: TGCGCCAGCAACCAAGGATCCCACAGGGGGCTGTACGAGCAGTACTTC.

Note on this clonotype: Germline and junction disagree at one end, which may indicate a read error. The chain uses TRBV20-1 and TRBJ1-1; D is possibly TRBD1 (6 bases). The CDR3 loop spans 13 amino acids. Germline V lookup: CDR1 DFQATT, CDR2 SNEGSKA (reference sequence). As DNA, the CDR3 is TGTAGTGCTAGGACAGACTCGATCACTGAAGCTTTCTTT. Translated: CSARTDSITEAFF.

The table lists this clonotype with a few counts. The chain carries TRBV4-1 and TRBJ1-1; possible D gene TRBD1, 5 bases. Germline lookup yields CDR1 MGHRA and CDR2 YSYEKL. This CDR3 is 16 amino acids long. V was pared by 10 bases and J by 6 bases, with 27 bases between. In nucleotides, the CDR3 is TGCGCCAATAGCCAAGATCTGGCCAGGGTGTCGGCTGAAGCTTTCTTT. Its protein product is CANSQDLARVSAEAFF.

This clonotype was counted between two and nine times. This rearrangement joins TRBV7-8 to TRBJ1-5; D uncertain. The V and J ends lost 0 bases and 1 base respectively, with 4 bases between them. Germline-derived CDR1 and CDR2 are SGHVS and FQNEAQ. The CDR3 has 14 residues. The CDR3 coding sequence is TGTGCCAGCAGCTTAGCAGGGAGCAATCAGCCCCAGCATTTT. It translates to CASSLAGSNQPQHF.

The chain is built from TRBV4-1 and TRBJ2-7; 7 bases line up with TRBD2. Germline assignment: CDR1 MGHRA and CDR2 YSYEKL. V lost 0 bases and J lost 2; bases outside the gene matches: 19. The CDR3 totals 20 residues. The chain's CDR3 is CASSQDLLCYGDYITYEQYF. The CDR3 region has the DNA TGCGCCAGCAGCCAAGATCTTCTTTGCTACGGGGACTACATAACCTACGAGCAGTACTTC.

This clonotype came up a few times. At one end the junction does not follow the germline gene, possibly because of a read error. The chain is built from TRBV6-1 and TRBJ1-3; unclear D gene. The CDR3 totals 16 residues. Germline lookup yields CDR1 MNHNS and CDR2 SASEGT. The CDR3 coding sequence is TGTGCCATCAGTGAAGCGCTCGGAGGGTCTGGAAACACCATATATTTT. It specifies CAISEALGGSGNTIYF.

To note about this clonotype: Germline and junction disagree at one end, which may indicate a read error. The gene calls are TRBV4-3 and TRBJ1-4; D is undetermined. Germline-derived CDR1 and CDR2 are LGHNA and YSLEER. The CDR3 is 15 residues long. CDR3 residues: CASSATPRWNERLFF. The CDR3 nucleotides are TGCGCCAGCAGCGCTACCCCCAGGTGGAACGAAAGACTGTTTTTT.

In regard to this clonotype: A much larger clone lies one base from this, so it may be a read error. The V and J genes are TRBV24-1 and TRBJ1-5; D is possibly TRBD1 (6 bases). Germline V lookup: CDR1 KGHDR, CDR2 SFDVKD. The CDR3 sequence is 16 residues long. The CDR3 spells CATSDSDQGGNQPRHF. The CDR3 nucleotides are TGTGCCACCAGTGATTCGGACCAAGGGGGGAATCAGCCCCGGCATTTT.

V and J are TRBV11-2 and TRBJ2-5, with TRBD1 matching over 7 bases. V lost 4 bases, J lost 5 bases, and 4 bases stayed unmatched. This CDR3 is 13 amino acids long. The germline V gene has CDR1 SGHAT and CDR2 FQNNGV. CDR3 amino acids: CASSSGQTETQYF. The CDR3 DNA follows: TGTGCCAGCAGCTCGGGACAGACCGAGACCCAGTACTTC.

This clonotype appeared many times. The V and J genes are TRBV29-1 and TRBJ2-7; 9 nucleotides line up with TRBD2. Germline loops: CDR1 SQVTM, CDR2 ANQGSEA. The CDR3 loop spans 13 amino acids. V lost 4 bases to trimming and J lost 0 bases; unmatched junction nucleotides: 1. CDR3: CSVVSGSSYEQYF. For the CDR3, the DNA is TGCAGCGTTGTTAGCGGGAGCTCCTACGAGCAGTACTTC.

This clonotype was seen only once. The J gene is TRBJ2-7, the V gene TRBV6-2 or TRBV6-3; D uncertain. The germline CDR1 and CDR2 sequences are MNHEY and SVGEGT. There are 10 residues in the CDR3. V lost 11 bases to trimming and J lost 4 bases, with 9 bases between them. DNA for the CDR3: TGTGCCGGCCGGCGATACGAGCAGTACTTC. Its translation: CAGRRYEQYF.

Concerning this clonotype: At one boundary the junction diverges from the germline segment, which might be a read error. J is TRBJ2-3 and V is TRBV6-5, with a weak D call TRBD2 (6 bases). The CDR3 is made up of 14 amino acids. Looked up from germline, CDR1 is MNHEY and CDR2 is SVGAGI. The CDR3 sequence: CASTRRDWGDRQYF. The CDR3 region has the DNA TGTGCCAGCACTCGAAGGGACTGGGGAGATAGGCAGTATTTT.